This entry lists 23 T cell receptor beta chains sequenced from one sample in a study of low-dose radiotherapy and immunotherapy resistance in tumors (dated by TCRdb to 2021 to 2024). TCRdb records Illumina HiSeq 2500 as the sequencer. First-strand cDNA was synthesized using Superscript III and a set of TRAV- and TRBV-specific primers, so that both TCRalpha and TCRbeta chains were covered. An approximately 19-cycle PCR with Phusion amplified the TCRs, pairing a constant-region primer with the adapter that was attached to the V primers. TCRdb redid the processing of the public reads, applying fastp at Q25 and MiXCR, and retained in-frame beta chains. Duplicate CDR3 protein sequences are folded into a single record with the most common DNA and genes. The sample table holds about 84,000 distinct CDR3 sequences, of which 15% to 20% were seen once. Clones ranked in the top ten supply approximately 1.5% of the sample.

This specimen's time point label, per the study, means: after trial treatment. What this sample's treatment or condition label stands for: LDRT plus nivolumab, ipilimumab, low-dose cyclophosphamide and aspirin (RACIN trial). Sample: PBMCs, taken after low-dose radiotherapy plus immunotherapy. The receptors shown here come from a male donor with prostate cancer.

This clonotype was detected many times. V usage is TRBV4-1 and J usage is TRBJ1-2; D ambiguous. V was pared by 0 bases and J by 0 bases, with 8 bases between. CDR3 length: 15 residues. Germline CDR1 MGHRA, CDR2 YSYEKL. Here the CDR3 reads CASSQETVTNYGYTF. The DNA for the CDR3 is TGCGCCAGCAGCCAAGAAACAGTTACTAACTATGGCTACACCTTC.

At least ten counts were recorded for this clonotype. CDR3 DNA: TGTGCCAGCTCACCCATGGCGCACGAGCAGTACTTC. Encoded protein: CASSPMAHEQYF. The chain couples TRBV18 to TRBJ2-7; D is unclear. Germline V gives CDR1 KGHSH, CDR2 LQKENI. V was shortened by 3 bases and J by 5 bases, with 8 bases between the two germline ends. The CDR3 is 12 amino acids.

This clonotype was recorded at least ten times. The chain links TRBV10-3 to TRBJ2-7; the D is unclear. V lost 7 bases to trimming and J lost 3 bases, with 13 bases between them. Germline V gene lookup returns CDR1 ENHRY and CDR2 SYGVKD. The CDR3 runs to 13 residues. The CDR3 DNA reads as TGTGCCATCACGGCCCAGGAATACTACGAGCAGTACTTC. Translating it yields CAITAQEYYEQYF.

This clonotype was observed a handful of times. The chain couples TRBV28 to TRBJ2-5; D may correspond to TRBD1 or TRBD2 (5 bases each). CDR3 length: 13 residues. CDR1 is MDHEN and CDR2 is SYDVKM in the germline V gene. The germline V and J ends were trimmed by 7 bases and 4 bases, with 13 bases remaining between them. The DNA for the CDR3 is TGTGCCAGCATCCTAAGTGGGGGAGAGACCCAGTACTTC. It encodes CASILSGGETQYF.

This clonotype was seen at least ten times. This chain uses TRBV20-1 with TRBJ2-1; D remains ambiguous. Trimming cost V 0 bases and J 5 bases, with 14 bases left between them. The CDR3 runs 15 residues. Per germline, CDR1 DFQATT and CDR2 SNEGSKA (reference sequence). CDR3 nucleotide sequence: TGCAGTGCTAGAGATTCGAACAGTTATAACAATGAGCAGTTCTTC. This codes for CSARDSNSYNNEQFF.

This clonotype was observed many times. V gene TRBV18 combines with J gene TRBJ2-2; 11 nucleotides line up with TRBD2. The V gene end was trimmed by 3 bases and the J gene end by 4 bases; junction bases not matched to a gene: 4. The CDR3 has 16 amino acids. CDR1 KGHSH and CDR2 LQKENI come from the germline V gene. CDR3 protein: CASSPMTSGTTGELFF. The DNA for the CDR3 is TGTGCCAGCTCACCGATGACTAGCGGGACCACCGGGGAGCTGTTTTTT.

This clonotype was seen many times. The genes are TRBV2 and TRBJ2-6; D may be TRBD1 (5 bases). V dropped 7 bases and J dropped 4 bases, with 8 bases sitting between them. The CDR3 is 13 amino acids. Germline V lookup: CDR1 SNHLY, CDR2 FYNNEI. The DNA for the CDR3 is TGTGCCAGCATGGGGCCAGGGGCCAACGTCCTGACTTTC. Its translation: CASMGPGANVLTF.

This clonotype was recorded at least ten times. The chain recombines TRBV6-5 with TRBJ2-7, with a possible D match to TRBD2 (6 bases). CDR1 is MNHEY and CDR2 is SVGAGI in the germline V gene. This CDR3 is 14 amino acids long. V lost 6 bases and J 6 bases, leaving 18 bases between the germline ends. This CDR3 is CASRNMDMGGEQYF. The CDR3 DNA is TGTGCCAGCAGAAATATGGACATGGGGGGCGAGCAGTACTTC.

This clonotype was counted ten times or more. V gene TRBV6-2 or TRBV6-3 combines with J gene TRBJ1-1, with 10 bases aligning to TRBD1. In germline, CDR1 is MNHEY, CDR2 SVGEGT. This CDR3 has 15 residues. V lost 7 bases to trimming and J lost 4 bases; unmatched junction nucleotides: 9. The CDR3 DNA reads as TGTGCCAGCACCACCGGACAGGGGGGACGCACTGAAGCTTTCTTT. Protein product: CASTTGQGGRTEAFF.

The chain uses TRBV7-2 and TRBJ2-2; D might be TRBD1 (5 bases). CDR1 and CDR2 from the germline V gene are SGHTA and FQGNSA. The CDR3 length is 15 residues. With 2 bases removed from V and 5 bases from J, the gap between germline ends came to 12 bases. The CDR3 region is CASSLTPRDTGELFF. DNA of the CDR3: TGTGCCAGCAGCTTAACCCCCAGGGATACCGGGGAGCTGTTTTTT. The variable domain in full, completed from reference TRBV7-2 and TRBJ2-2, reads GAGVSQSPSNKVTEKGKDVELRCDPISGHTALYWYRQSLGQGLEFLIYFQGNSAPDKSGLPSDRFSAERTGGSVSTLTIQRTQQEDSAVYLCASSLTPRDTGELFFGEGSRLTVL.

This clonotype was counted a few times. The chain carries TRBV5-1 and TRBJ2-5; 7 bases map to TRBD1. The germline CDR1 and CDR2 sequences are SGHRS and YFSETQ. Trimming took 0 bases from V and 6 from J; bases not matched to a gene: 2. The CDR3 consists of 13 residues. As DNA, the CDR3 is TGCGCCAGCAGCTTGGAGGGGGCTCAGACCCAGTACTTC. Encoded protein: CASSLEGAQTQYF.

This clonotype has a count of ten or more. V is TRBV20-1 and J is TRBJ2-3; the D is unclear. Trimming pared 6 bases from V and 6 bases from J, leaving 10 bases between. The CDR3 has 11 amino acids. From germline, CDR1 is DFQATT and CDR2 SNEGSKA (reference sequence). CDR3 DNA: TGCAGTGCGCTCCCCCGGGATACGCAGTATTTT. Its translation: CSALPRDTQYF.

About this clonotype itself: This likely came from a read error, as a far larger clone is one base away. This chain joins TRBV13 and TRBJ2-2; 9 nucleotides line up with TRBD1. This CDR3 is built from 18 residues. J gave up 4 bases and V 5 bases, and 14 bases lay outside the gene matches. Germline assignment: CDR1 PRHDT and CDR2 FYEKMQ (reference sequence). CDR3: CASSVWGQGRKGTGELFF. The DNA for the CDR3 is TGTGCCAGCAGCGTGTGGGGACAGGGAAGAAAAGGCACCGGGGAGCTGTTTTTT.

This clonotype has a count of ten or more. The J gene is TRBJ2-1, the V gene TRBV5-1, with 11 bases that match TRBD2. V dropped 0 bases and J dropped 3; count of bases not matched to a gene: 2. This CDR3 comprises 16 residues. Germline assignment: CDR1 SGHRS and CDR2 YFSETQ. CDR3 sequence reads: CASSLAGTSGYNEQFF. The CDR3 nucleotides read TGCGCCAGCAGCTTGGCCGGGACTAGCGGCTACAATGAGCAGTTCTTC.

The CDR3 DNA is TGCGCCAGCAGCTCCGGACTAGCGGGAGGGCCCCACGAGCAGTACTTC. It translates to CASSSGLAGGPHEQYF. This rearrangement joins TRBV5-1 to TRBJ2-7, with 15 bases aligning to TRBD2. J lost 5 bases, V lost 3 bases, and 6 bases had no gene match. Germline assignment: CDR1 SGHRS and CDR2 YFSETQ. The CDR3 consists of 16 residues.

Ten or more counts support this clonotype. V usage is TRBV29-1 and J usage is TRBJ2-7, with D possibly matching TRBD2 (5 bases). This CDR3 comprises 13 residues. Germline CDR1 is SQVTM and CDR2 is ANQGSEA. V lost 1 base and J lost 7, with 14 bases in between. The CDR3 here is CSVEVTTSGEQYF. The DNA for the CDR3 is TGCAGCGTTGAAGTTACAACATCGGGAGAGCAGTACTTC.

This clonotype was counted ten times or more. CDR3 amino acids: CASRQGWTEAFF. The CDR3 DNA reads as TGTGCCAGCAGACAGGGCTGGACTGAAGCTTTCTTT. The chain couples TRBV28 to TRBJ1-1; TRBD1 is a possible D gene (6 bases). Germline V gives CDR1 MDHEN, CDR2 SYDVKM. V lost 6 bases, J lost 5 bases, and 10 bases lay in between. The CDR3 has 12 amino acids.

This clonotype was seen at least ten times. V and J are TRBV6-5 and TRBJ2-1, with 13 bases lining up with TRBD2. V lost 5 bases, J lost 8 bases, and 9 bases stayed unmatched. The CDR3 contains 16 residues. The germline gives CDR1 MNHEY, CDR2 SVGAGI. CDR3 nucleotides: TGTGCCAGCAGTACCTACGGACTAGCGGGAGACTATGAGCAGTTCTTC. This gives the protein CASSTYGLAGDYEQFF.

The count of this clonotype is one. J is TRBJ1-5 and V is TRBV28; the D is unclear. V lost 2 bases, J lost 7 bases, and 6 bases lay in between. This CDR3 comprises 12 residues. Germline values: CDR1 MDHEN, CDR2 SYDVKM. Written as DNA, the CDR3 is TGTGCCAGCAGTTTAGAGGTACAGCCCCAGCATTTT. Protein sequence: CASSLEVQPQHF.

This clonotype showed up many times. The chain carries TRBV7-9 and TRBJ2-1, with D perhaps given as TRBD1 or TRBD2 (6 bases each). Trimming shortened V by 5 bases and J by 4 bases, and 9 bases separated the two germline ends. Germline V CDR1 and CDR2: SEHNR, FQNEAQ (reference sequence). This CDR3 contains 13 residues. The CDR3 region is CASSRGQYNEQFF. The CDR3 region has the DNA TGTGCCAGCAGCCGGGGGCAGTACAATGAGCAGTTCTTC.

At least ten counts were recorded for this clonotype. This chain links TRBV15 with TRBJ1-2; D may be TRBD1 (6 bases). Germline values: CDR1 LNHNV, CDR2 YYDKDF (reference sequence). The CDR3 is 13 residues long. Trimming removed 5 bases at V and 8 bases at J, with 15 bases between. CDR3: CATSRAGAGGYTF. For the CDR3, the DNA is TGTGCCACCAGCCGGGCGGGGGCGGGCGGCTACACCTTC.

This clonotype showed up many times. The chain carries TRBV28 and TRBJ2-7; D tentatively reads TRBD1 or TRBD2 (5 bases each). The V gene's germline CDR1 is MDHEN and CDR2 SYDVKM. CDR3 length equals 13 residues. V lost 6 bases, J lost 7 bases, and 16 bases lay in between. The CDR3 loop reads CASRRDLAGEQYF. The CDR3 nucleotides read TGTGCCAGCAGGAGGGACCTAGCCGGGGAGCAGTACTTC. The full variable domain, completed using reference TRBV28 and TRBJ2-7, is DVKVTQSSRYLVKRTGEKVFLECVQDMDHENMFWYRQDPGLGLRLIYFSYDVKMKEKGDIPEGYSVSREKKERFSLILESASTNQTSMYLCASRRDLAGEQYFGPGTRLTVT.

In this sample, this clonotype turned up many times. The rearrangement joins TRBV5-1 to TRBJ2-7, with TRBD1 matching 10 bases. This CDR3 is built from 14 residues. Germline V CDR1 and CDR2: SGHRS, YFSETQ. The trim removed 3 bases at V and 5 bases at J, leaving 5 bases unmatched. The CDR3 sequence: CASSSGTGAHEQYF. Written as DNA, the CDR3 is TGCGCCAGCAGCTCCGGGACAGGGGCCCACGAGCAGTACTTC.